This T cell receptor beta chain came from a study of T cells expressing NK-cell markers. Study context: Sorted CD3+CD56-NKG2C+, CD3+CD56+NKG2C+ and CD3+CD56+NKG2C- T cells supplied the TCR beta repertoires. Seropositivity for HCMV was found in seven of the eight sequenced donors, with one seronegative. General study results and limits: Top CD8+ clonotypes included the dominant CD3+CD56+NKG2C+ clonotypes in several donors.

Per germline, CDR1 DFQATT and CDR2 SNEGSKA (reference sequence). CDR3 length: 16 amino acids. Regarding this clonotype: As yet, its antigen is unknown.

For each CDR3 protein, TCRdb gives one entry from its re-call of the 5' RACE reads, without DNA. The sample table includes approximately 380,000 distinct CDR3 sequences. The V call is TRBV20-1, the J call TRBJ2-2; as DNA is missing, the TRBD1 call by TCRdb cannot be tested. The material sequenced was blood T cells: a sorted CD56 or NKG2C T cell subset, CD4+ or CD8+ T cells, or bulk PBMC T cells (not recorded which). The sequence came from a man aged 18 to 69 in good health. CDR3 sequence reads: CSAAPSGAADTGELFF.